The rows below give T cell receptor beta chains drawn from one sample of a study of T-cell memory formation after mild COVID-19. MiXCR, run by TCRdb on the 5' RACE reads, gives a single entry per CDR3 protein. The repertoire holds about 110,000 distinct CDR3 sequences, with approximately 15% as singletons. Specimen: PBMCs or a T cell subset sorted from them (not recorded which). These receptors came from a man between 18 and 35 years old who had mild COVID-19 (a few samples of this study predate the infection). Cell type and time point are not known. CDR3s include the opening cysteine and the closing phenylalanine or tryptophan. The order of the fields is V gene, D gene, clone size, J gene, CDR3 protein, CDR3 DNA. D genes are given only for firm matches. Not all rows give a size; the values are once, few, many and, for expanded clones, a class.

V: TRBV5-1
D: .
size: few
J: TRBJ2-5
CDR3: CASGGGKTQYF
DNA: TGCGCCAGCGGTGGAGGGAAGACCCAGTACTTC

V: TRBV11-2
D: TRBD2
size: many
J: TRBJ2-1
CDR3: CASSPLLLGTSRPYNEQFF
DNA: TGTGCCAGCAGCCCACTATTATTGGGGACTAGTCGGCCCTACAATGAGCAGTTCTTC

V: TRBV5-1
D: .
size: .
J: TRBJ2-7
CDR3: CASSTGPRVSHSYEQYF
DNA: TGCGCCAGCAGCACAGGGCCCAGGGTTTCCCACAGCTACGAGCAGTACTTC

V: TRBV27
D: TRBD1
size: few
J: TRBJ1-6
CDR3: CASSDRGRAYNSPLHF
DNA: TGTGCCAGCAGTGACAGGGGGCGGGCCTATAATTCACCCCTCCACTTT

V: TRBV20-1
D: .
size: .
J: TRBJ1-5
CDR3: CSAKGAINQPQHF
DNA: TGCAGTGCCAAGGGAGCTATCAATCAGCCCCAGCATTTT

V: TRBV4-3
D: .
size: .
J: TRBJ2-3
CDR3: CASSQGAADTQYF
DNA: TGCGCCAGCAGCCAAGGTGCGGCAGATACGCAGTATTTT

V: TRBV20-1
D: .
size: .
J: TRBJ1-5
CDR3: CSARDRRDMRNQPQHF
DNA: TGCAGTGCTAGAGATCGCAGAGACATGCGCAATCAGCCCCAGCATTTT

V: TRBV4-3
D: .
size: .
J: TRBJ2-1
CDR3: CASSQRSGVGVEQFF
DNA: TGCGCCAGCAGCCAGCGGTCGGGGGTGGGGGTTGAGCAGTTCTTC

V: TRBV19
D: TRBD2
size: .
J: TRBJ2-2
CDR3: CASWTSGATGELFF
DNA: TGTGCCAGTTGGACTAGCGGGGCCACCGGGGAGCTGTTTTTT

V: TRBV3-1
D: .
size: few
J: TRBJ1-6
CDR3: CASSQVPLSSYNSPLHF
DNA: TGTGCCAGCAGCCAAGTCCCTTTGAGCTCCTATAATTCACCCCTCCACTTT

V: TRBV27
D: .
size: many
J: TRBJ1-1
CDR3: CASSPTGRGTEAFF
DNA: TGTGCCAGCAGTCCTACAGGGAGAGGAACTGAAGCTTTCTTT

V: TRBV7-2
D: TRBD2
size: .
J: TRBJ2-1
CDR3: CASRRLAGEPFDEQFF
DNA: TGTGCCAGCAGGCGACTAGCGGGGGAACCTTTCGATGAGCAGTTCTTC

V: TRBV7-8
D: TRBD1
size: many
J: TRBJ1-5
CDR3: CASGTGIYQPQHF
DNA: TGTGCCAGCGGGACAGGGATTTATCAGCCCCAGCATTTT

V: TRBV5-1
D: .
size: .
J: TRBJ2-5
CDR3: CASSELGREQETQYF
DNA: TGCGCCAGCAGTGAACTTGGACGAGAACAAGAGACCCAGTACTTC

V: TRBV12-3/TRBV12-4
D: TRBD2
size: .
J: TRBJ2-1
CDR3: CASSLTSGVNNEQFF
DNA: TGTGCCAGCAGTTTGACTAGCGGGGTTAACAATGAGCAGTTCTTC

V: TRBV6-5
D: TRBD2
size: few
J: TRBJ2-5
CDR3: CASNPGGARETQYF
DNA: TGTGCCAGTAACCCCGGGGGGGCCAGAGAGACCCAGTACTTC

V: TRBV25-1
D: .
size: .
J: TRBJ1-6
CDR3: CASSDGSYNSPLHF
DNA: TGTGCCAGCAGTGATGGCTCCTATAATTCACCCCTCCACTTT

V: TRBV6-5
D: TRBD2
size: .
J: TRBJ2-1
CDR3: CASSYGLAGGPPNEQFF
DNA: TGTGCCAGCAGTTACGGACTAGCGGGGGGGCCACCCAATGAGCAGTTCTTC

V: TRBV5-6
D: .
size: .
J: TRBJ1-1
CDR3: CASSIPGRQIPEAFF
DNA: TGTGCCAGCAGCATTCCGGGACGGCAAATACCTGAAGCTTTCTTT

V: TRBV20-1
D: .
size: .
J: TRBJ1-5
CDR3: CSARDIYGGQGSHQPQHF
DNA: TGCAGTGCTAGAGATATTTACGGCGGGCAGGGCTCCCATCAGCCCCAGCATTTT

V: TRBV4-3
D: TRBD2
size: few
J: TRBJ2-1
CDR3: CASSSPGGPEFF
DNA: TGCGCCAGCAGCTCCCCGGGGGGGCCGGAGTTCTTC

V: TRBV4-1
D: TRBD1
size: .
J: TRBJ2-1
CDR3: CASSQVRGPYNEQFF
DNA: TGCGCCAGCAGCCAAGTGAGGGGGCCCTACAATGAGCAGTTCTTC

V: TRBV6-5
D: .
size: .
J: TRBJ1-1
CDR3: CASSWDPGDTEAFF
DNA: TGTGCCAGCAGTTGGGACCCCGGGGACACTGAAGCTTTCTTT

V: TRBV6-5
D: .
size: .
J: TRBJ2-2
CDR3: CASSYSNLNTGELFF
DNA: TGTGCCAGCAGTTACTCGAACCTTAACACCGGGGAGCTGTTTTTT

V: TRBV6-5
D: TRBD1
size: .
J: TRBJ2-7
CDR3: CASSFGTASYEQYF
DNA: TGTGCCAGCAGTTTCGGGACAGCCAGCTACGAGCAGTACTTC

V: TRBV7-8
D: .
size: .
J: TRBJ1-3
CDR3: CASSLGWGPRRSGNTIYF
DNA: TGTGCCAGCAGCTTAGGTTGGGGGCCGCGTCGCTCTGGAAACACCATATATTTT

V: TRBV20-1
D: .
size: few
J: TRBJ2-1
CDR3: CSGAEGDEQFF
DNA: TGCAGTGGGGCGGAGGGGGATGAGCAGTTCTTC

V: TRBV5-5
D: TRBD1
size: .
J: TRBJ1-2
CDR3: CASTGTGNGYTF
DNA: TGTGCCAGCACCGGGACAGGGAACGGCTACACCTTC

V: TRBV7-9
D: .
size: many
J: TRBJ2-3
CDR3: CASSRQPHTDTQYF
DNA: TGTGCCAGCAGCCGCCAGCCACACACAGATACGCAGTATTTT

V: TRBV9
D: TRBD2
size: .
J: TRBJ2-1
CDR3: CASSVAGTSYEQFF
DNA: TGTGCCAGCAGCGTAGCCGGGACTAGCTATGAGCAGTTCTTC

V: TRBV9
D: .
size: many
J: TRBJ2-2
CDR3: CASSSGGGRTGELFF
DNA: TGTGCCAGCAGCTCCGGGGGTGGGCGAACCGGGGAGCTGTTTTTT

V: TRBV4-3
D: .
size: many
J: TRBJ2-2
CDR3: CASSHLGGHTGELFF
DNA: TGCGCCAGCAGCCACCTCGGGGGGCACACCGGGGAGCTGTTTTTT

V: TRBV6-5
D: TRBD2
size: .
J: TRBJ2-7
CDR3: CASSPGLAGYEQYF
DNA: TGTGCCAGCAGTCCGGGACTAGCGGGCTACGAGCAGTACTTC

V: TRBV11-2
D: .
size: few
J: TRBJ1-3
CDR3: CASSLGPPQPIYF
DNA: TGTGCCAGCAGCTTAGGGCCACCTCAGCCCATATATTTT

V: TRBV5-1
D: TRBD2
size: .
J: TRBJ2-3
CDR3: CASSLDGAGGPFDTQYF
DNA: TGCGCCAGCAGCTTGGACGGGGCGGGGGGGCCGTTTGATACGCAGTATTTT

V: TRBV20-1
D: .
size: many
J: TRBJ2-3
CDR3: CSASKAGTLTSTDTQYF
DNA: TGCAGTGCTAGCAAAGCGGGCACCCTCACTAGCACAGATACGCAGTATTTT

V: TRBV7-9
D: .
size: .
J: TRBJ2-7
CDR3: CASSGGTDLPYEQYF
DNA: TGTGCCAGCAGCGGAGGGACAGACCTTCCTTACGAGCAGTACTTC

V: TRBV6-2/TRBV6-3
D: .
size: .
J: TRBJ1-2
CDR3: CASSLTGESYGYTF
DNA: TGTGCCAGCAGTTTGACGGGAGAGAGCTATGGCTACACCTTC

V: TRBV7-9
D: .
size: few
J: TRBJ2-7
CDR3: CASSDPPGGWHGYEQYF
DNA: TGTGCCAGCAGCGACCCCCCTGGGGGATGGCATGGCTACGAGCAGTACTTC

V: TRBV7-9
D: .
size: .
J: TRBJ2-4
CDR3: CASSLADGEDIQYF
DNA: TGTGCCAGCAGCTTAGCCGACGGGGAGGACATTCAGTACTTC

V: TRBV4-1
D: .
size: few
J: TRBJ2-1
CDR3: CASSQAGPGYNEQFF
DNA: TGCGCCAGCAGCCAGGCCGGACCGGGGTACAATGAGCAGTTCTTC

V: TRBV7-9
D: .
size: .
J: TRBJ1-2
CDR3: CAGRDAGGYTF
DNA: TGTGCCGGACGGGACGCGGGGGGCTACACCTTC

V: TRBV7-9
D: TRBD1
size: .
J: TRBJ1-2
CDR3: CASSYGQGIYGYTF
DNA: TGTGCCAGCAGTTACGGACAGGGCATCTATGGCTACACCTTC

V: TRBV10-3
D: .
size: .
J: TRBJ1-1
CDR3: CAISDWSGLNTEAFF
DNA: TGTGCCATCAGTGATTGGTCGGGATTGAACACTGAAGCTTTCTTT

V: TRBV29-1
D: .
size: .
J: TRBJ2-2
CDR3: CSVRSANTGELFF
DNA: TGCAGCGTGCGGTCGGCGAACACCGGGGAGCTGTTTTTT

V: TRBV29-1
D: .
size: many
J: TRBJ1-1
CDR3: CSVDYGSTEAFF
DNA: TGCAGCGTTGACTACGGGAGCACTGAAGCTTTCTTT